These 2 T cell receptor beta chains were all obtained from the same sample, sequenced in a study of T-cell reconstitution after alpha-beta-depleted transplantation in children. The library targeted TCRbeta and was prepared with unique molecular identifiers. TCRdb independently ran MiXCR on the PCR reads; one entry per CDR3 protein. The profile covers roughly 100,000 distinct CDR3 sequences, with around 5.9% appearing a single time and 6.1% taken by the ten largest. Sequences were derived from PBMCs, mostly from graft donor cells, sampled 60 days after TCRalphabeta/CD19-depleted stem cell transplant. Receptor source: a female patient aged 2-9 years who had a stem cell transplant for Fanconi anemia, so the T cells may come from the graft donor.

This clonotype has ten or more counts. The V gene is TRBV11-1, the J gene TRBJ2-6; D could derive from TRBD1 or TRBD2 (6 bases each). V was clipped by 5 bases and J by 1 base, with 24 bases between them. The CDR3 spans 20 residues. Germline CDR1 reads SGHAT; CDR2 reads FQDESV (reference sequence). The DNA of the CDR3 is TGTGCCAGCAGCCCGGCGCCAATGGGGGGCAAGATTTCTGGGGCCAACGTCCTGACTTTC. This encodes CASSPAPMGGKISGANVLTF.

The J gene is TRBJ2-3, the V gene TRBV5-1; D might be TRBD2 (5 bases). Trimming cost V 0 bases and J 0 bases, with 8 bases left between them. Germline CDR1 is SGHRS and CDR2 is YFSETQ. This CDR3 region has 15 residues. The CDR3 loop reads CASSLDTGSTDTQYF. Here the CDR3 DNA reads TGCGCCAGCAGCTTGGACACGGGGAGCACAGATACGCAGTATTTT.